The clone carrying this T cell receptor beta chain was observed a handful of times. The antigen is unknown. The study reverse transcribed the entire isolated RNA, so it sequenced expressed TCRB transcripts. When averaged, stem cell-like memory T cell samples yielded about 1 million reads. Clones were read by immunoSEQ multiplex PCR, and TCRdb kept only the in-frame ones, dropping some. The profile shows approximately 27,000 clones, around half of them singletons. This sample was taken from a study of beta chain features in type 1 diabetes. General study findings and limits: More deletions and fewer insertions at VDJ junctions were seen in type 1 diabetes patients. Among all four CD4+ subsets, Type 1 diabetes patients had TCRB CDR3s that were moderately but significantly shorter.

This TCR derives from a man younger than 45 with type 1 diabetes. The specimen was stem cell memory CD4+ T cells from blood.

CDR3 protein: CASSPPDSYYGYTF. CDR3 sequence (DNA): TGTGCCAGCTCACCACCCGACAGCTACTATGGCTACACCTTC. The chain employs TRBV18 and TRBJ1-2; a weak D match, TRBD1 (5 bases). The V gene lost 0 bases and the J gene lost 3 bases, with 8 bases spanning the gap. This CDR3 is built from 14 residues. Germline CDR1 and CDR2: KGHSH and LQKENI.